The rows below give T cell receptor beta chains drawn from one sample of a study of PD-L1 blockade in urothelial cancer. Assay: immunoSEQ multiplex PCR; the TCRdb copy retains only in-frame clones and omits some. The sample contains tens of thousands of clones, approximately 85% of which appear only once. The starting material was PBMCs, obtained around atezolizumab (anti-PD-L1) treatment. The origin of the receptors is a man aged 50 to 60 with urothelial cancer. The CDR3 runs from the conserved cysteine through the conserved F or W. The order of the fields is D gene, V gene, clone size, J gene, CDR3 DNA, CDR3 protein. The D gene is left open where the match is weak. Clone size appears in some rows only: once, few, many, or a class for an expanded clone.

>NA|TRBV28|NA|TRBJ2-3
TGTGCCAGCAGTTTACGGGGGCGGGGGTACACAGATACGCAGTATTTT
CASSLRGRGYTDTQYF
>NA|TRBV5-5|NA|TRBJ1-1
TGTGCCAGCAGCACAGGCGCAGGCATGAACACTGAAGCTTTCTTT
CASSTGAGMNTEAFF
>NA|TRBV30|NA|TRBJ1-1
TGTGCCTGGGTTCCCCCCGCGCGGGGGGGCACTGAAGCTTTCTTT
CAWVPPARGGTEAFF
>TRBD1|TRBV6-5|NA|TRBJ2-7
TGTGCCAGCTCAAAGGGGGCAGAAGAGCAGTACTTC
CASSKGAEEQYF
>NA|TRBV27|once|TRBJ1-4
TGTGCCAGCAGTTTAACGACAGGTTATGGTGAAAAACTGTTTTTT
CASSLTTGYGEKLFF
>NA|TRBV4-2|NA|TRBJ1-1
TGTGCCAGCACCACAGGCTACGCTGAAGCTTTCTTT
CASTTGYAEAFF
>TRBD1|TRBV5-1|NA|TRBJ2-2
TGCGCCAGCAGCAAAGGACAGGGAATCGGGGAGCTGTTTTTT
CASSKGQGIGELFF
>NA|TRBV2|NA|TRBJ2-7
TGTGCCAGCAGTGAACCCCCCGGACTCTCCTACGAGCAGTACTTC
CASSEPPGLSYEQYF
>TRBD1|TRBV6-5|NA|TRBJ1-1
TGTGCCGCCCGGACAGGGCCGAACACTGAAGCTTTCTTT
CAARTGPNTEAFF
>TRBD1|TRBV7-9|NA|TRBJ1-1
TGTGCCAGCAGCCGCGACAGGGAGGAGACTGAAGCTTTCTTT
CASSRDREETEAFF